The clone carrying this T cell receptor beta chain occurred many times. The read terminates 3 residues before the CDR3 end, so the remaining end is supplied by the germline J gene. Trimming took 0 bases from V and 2 from J; bases not matched to a gene: 9. The CDR3 is 17 amino acids. CDR1 is MGHRA and CDR2 is YSYEKL in the germline V gene. Generated by immunoSEQ multiplex PCR, the TCRdb table keeps only in-frame clones and is missing some. Altogether 80,000 or so clones were found in the sample, and no singletons occur. These data belong to a study of T cell clonality in common variable immunodeficiency.

The genes are TRBV4-1 and TRBJ2-7, with 8 bases identical to TRBD2. Sample: peripheral blood mononuclear cells. This clonotype was obtained from a person aged 18 to 75 in good health. CDR3 bases read: TGCGCCAGCAGCCAAGATGGGTGGCTAGCGGGCCCCTACGAG. This codes for CASSQDGWLAGPYE. In full, the CDR3 is CASSQDGWLAGPYEQYF.